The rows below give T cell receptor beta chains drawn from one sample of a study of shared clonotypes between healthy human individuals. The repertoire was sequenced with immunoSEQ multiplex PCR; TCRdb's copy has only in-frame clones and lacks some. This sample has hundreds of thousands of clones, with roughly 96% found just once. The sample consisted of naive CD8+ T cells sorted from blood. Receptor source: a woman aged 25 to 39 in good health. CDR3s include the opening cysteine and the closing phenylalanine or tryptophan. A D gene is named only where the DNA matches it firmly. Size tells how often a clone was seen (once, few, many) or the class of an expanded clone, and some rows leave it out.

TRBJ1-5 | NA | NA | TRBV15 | CATWAGYSNQPQHF | TGTGCCACCTGGGCGGGATATAGCAATCAGCCCCAGCATTTT
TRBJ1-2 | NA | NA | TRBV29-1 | CSVEQGIHYGYTF | TGCAGCGTTGAACAGGGGATACACTATGGCTACACCTTC
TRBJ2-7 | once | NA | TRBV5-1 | CASSSQGEQYF | TGCGCCAGCAGCTCTCAGGGGGAGCAGTACTTC
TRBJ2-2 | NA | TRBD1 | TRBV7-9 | CASRGQKNTGELFF | TGTGCCAGCAGGGGACAGAAAAACACCGGGGAGCTGTTTTTT
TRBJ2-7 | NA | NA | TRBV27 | CASSPSEAYEQYF | TGTGCCAGCTCGCCTAGCGAAGCCTACGAGCAGTACTTC
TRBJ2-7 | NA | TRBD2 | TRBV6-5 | CASSYSSGRASYEQYF | TGTGCCAGCAGTTATTCCAGCGGGAGGGCCTCCTACGAGCAGTACTTC
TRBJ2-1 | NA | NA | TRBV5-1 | CASSFEGGTYNEQFF | TGCGCCAGCAGCTTTGAGGGAGGCACCTACAATGAGCAGTTCTTC
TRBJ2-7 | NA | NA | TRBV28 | CASRIRDSGPEQYF | TGTGCCAGCAGAATCCGGGACTCTGGTCCCGAGCAGTACTTC
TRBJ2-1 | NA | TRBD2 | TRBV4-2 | CASSQESSGSGYEQFF | TGTGCCAGCAGCCAAGAATCAAGCGGGAGTGGCTATGAGCAGTTCTTC
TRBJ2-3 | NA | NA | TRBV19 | CASSISRVTDTQYF | TGTGCCAGTAGTATTTCGAGGGTCACGGATACGCAGTATTTT
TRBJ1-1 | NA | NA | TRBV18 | CASSPKAGPTNGAF | TGTGCCAGCTCACCAAAAGCGGGACCTACAAACGGGGCGTTT
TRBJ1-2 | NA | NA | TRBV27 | CASSSGRQYGYTF | TGTGCCAGCAGTTCCGGGAGACAATATGGCTACACCTTC
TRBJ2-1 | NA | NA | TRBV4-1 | CASSFGISYNEQFF | TGCGCCAGCAGCTTCGGGATCTCCTACAATGAGCAGTTCTTC
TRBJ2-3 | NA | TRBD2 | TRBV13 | CASSDGGSGRSTDTQYF | TGTGCCAGCAGCGACGGAGGTAGCGGGAGGAGCACAGATACGCAGTATTTT
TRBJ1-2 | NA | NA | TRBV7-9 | CASSPSSARGAGGYTF | TGTGCCAGCAGCCCCTCCTCAGCAAGGGGCGCGGGGGGCTACACCTTC
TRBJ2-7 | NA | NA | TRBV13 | CASRASGTLSYEQYF | TGTGCCAGCAGGGCTTCAGGGACTCTCTCCTACGAGCAGTACTTC
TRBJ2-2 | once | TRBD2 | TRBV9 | CASSVAWTSGSDTGELFF | TGTGCCAGCAGCGTAGCCTGGACTAGCGGGAGCGACACCGGGGAGCTGTTTTTT
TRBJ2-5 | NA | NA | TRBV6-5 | CASSYFRGQPQETQYF | TGTGCCAGCAGTTACTTTAGAGGACAGCCACAAGAGACCCAGTACTTC
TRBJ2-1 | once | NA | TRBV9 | CASSVGGDEQFF | TGTGCCAGCAGCGTAGGAGGCGATGAGCAGTTCTTC
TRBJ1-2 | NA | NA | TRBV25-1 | CASSFDRNYGYTF | TGTGCCAGCAGTTTTGACAGGAACTATGGCTACACCTTC
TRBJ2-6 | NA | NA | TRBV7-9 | CASRQQGSGANVLTF | TGTGCCAGCAGACAACAGGGCTCTGGGGCCAACGTCCTGACTTTC
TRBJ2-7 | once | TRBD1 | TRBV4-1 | CASRGFTGQGTYEQYF | TGCGCCAGCAGAGGATTCACGGGACAGGGGACCTACGAGCAGTACTTC
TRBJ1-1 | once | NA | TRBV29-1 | CSVVYTEAFF | TGCAGCGTTGTGTACACTGAAGCTTTCTTT
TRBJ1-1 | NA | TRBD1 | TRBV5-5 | CASSSGTGGTEAFF | TGTGCCAGCAGCTCTGGGACAGGGGGCACTGAAGCTTTCTTT